This entry lists 9 T cell receptor beta chains sequenced from one sample in a study of T cells after somatic rescue of genetic block. Clones were sequenced by immunoSEQ multiplex PCR, and TCRdb holds only the in-frame ones, with some missing. Of roughly 55,000 clones detected, 90% to 96% appear once; the ten largest clones hold about 0.076%. The sequenced material came from peripheral blood mononuclear cells (PBMCs). The receptors come from a child less than two years old.

The CDR3 DNA is TGTGCCAGCAGTGAAAGCCAGGGATATGGCTACACCTTC. Residues: CASSESQGYGYTF. The chain links TRBV6-1 to TRBJ1-2; D is perhaps TRBD1 (5 bases). V dropped 2 bases and J dropped 5 bases, with 9 bases sitting between them. Looked up from germline, CDR1 is MNHNS and CDR2 is SASEGT. This CDR3 comprises 13 residues.

The chain is built from TRBV9 and TRBJ2-1, with TRBD2 matching 11 bases. The trim removed 4 bases at V and 1 base at J, leaving 13 bases unmatched. CDR1 and CDR2 (germline): SGDLS, YYNGEE. The CDR3 totals 19 residues. CDR3 nucleotides: TGTGCCAGCAGCTCACCCGGGACTAGCGGCGTGGGGTCCTACAATGAGCAGTTCTTC. It encodes CASSSPGTSGVGSYNEQFF.

J is TRBJ2-5 and V is TRBV18; D unresolved. The germline V and J ends were trimmed by 2 bases and 3 bases, with 10 bases remaining between them. This CDR3 has 14 amino acids. CDR1 and CDR2 (germline): KGHSH, LQKENI. CDR3 sequence: CASSPGRIKETQYF. The CDR3 nucleotides read TGTGCCAGCTCACCAGGACGGATTAAAGAGACCCAGTACTTC.

The V and J genes are TRBV28 and TRBJ2-7, with 9 bases fitting TRBD1. The CDR3 runs 17 residues. Per germline, CDR1 MDHEN and CDR2 SYDVKM. The ends lost 4 bases at V and 2 bases at J; junction bases unmatched: 12. The CDR3 sequence is CASSSARTGANPYEQYF. CDR3 coding DNA: TGTGCCAGCAGTTCCGCCCGGACAGGGGCGAATCCCTACGAGCAGTACTTC.

The V call is TRBV7-6, the J call TRBJ1-3; tentatively, D is TRBD1 (5 bases). V lost 2 bases, J lost 8 bases, and 10 bases lay in between. The V gene's germline CDR1 is SGHVS and CDR2 FNYEAQ. There are 13 residues in the CDR3. This chain's CDR3 is CASSLWRGYTIYF. In nucleotides, the CDR3 is TGTGCCAGCAGCTTATGGCGGGGGTACACCATATATTTT.

The genes are TRBV7-2 and TRBJ1-1; 8 nucleotides align to TRBD1. With V trimmed by 4 bases and J by 1 base, 2 bases remained unmatched. The CDR3 spans 14 residues. CDR1 and CDR2 from the germline V gene are SGHTA and FQGNSA. This CDR3 is CASSSQGANTEAFF. The DNA of the CDR3 is TGTGCCAGCAGCTCGCAGGGGGCGAACACTGAAGCTTTCTTT.

Only a few counts were recorded for this clone. V gene TRBV28 combines with J gene TRBJ1-2; D is unresolved. In germline, CDR1 is MDHEN, CDR2 SYDVKM. The CDR3 covers 11 residues. Between the trimmed V and J ends, which lost 2 bases and 3 bases, there was a span of 1 base. Here the CDR3 reads CASSLHYGYTF. CDR3 bases: TGTGCCAGCAGTTTACACTATGGCTACACCTTC.

The rearrangement joins TRBV19 to TRBJ1-1, with D maybe TRBD1 (6 bases). In germline, CDR1 is LNHDA, CDR2 SQIVND (reference sequence). V was clipped by 3 bases and J by 6 bases, with 11 bases between them. The CDR3 runs to 13 residues. As DNA, the CDR3 is TGTGCCAGTAGTATCCGGGGGCACGCTGAAGCTTTCTTT. It translates to CASSIRGHAEAFF.

V usage is TRBV13 and J usage is TRBJ2-5; D may be TRBD2 (5 bases). V shed 1 base and J shed 2 bases, with 8 bases lying between them. CDR1 is PRHDT and CDR2 is FYEKMQ in the germline V gene (reference sequence). The CDR3 loop spans 14 amino acids. The CDR3 nucleotides are TGTGCCAGCAGCTTAGTCGGCGGGCAAGAGACCCAGTACTTC. Its protein is CASSLVGGQETQYF. The full variable domain, rest sourced from reference TRBV13 and TRBJ2-5, is AAGVIQSPRHLIKEKRETATLKCYPIPRHDTVYWYQQGPGQDPQFLISFYEKMQSDKGSIPDRFSAQQFSDYHSELNMSSLELGDSALYFCASSLVGGQETQYFGPGTRLLVL.